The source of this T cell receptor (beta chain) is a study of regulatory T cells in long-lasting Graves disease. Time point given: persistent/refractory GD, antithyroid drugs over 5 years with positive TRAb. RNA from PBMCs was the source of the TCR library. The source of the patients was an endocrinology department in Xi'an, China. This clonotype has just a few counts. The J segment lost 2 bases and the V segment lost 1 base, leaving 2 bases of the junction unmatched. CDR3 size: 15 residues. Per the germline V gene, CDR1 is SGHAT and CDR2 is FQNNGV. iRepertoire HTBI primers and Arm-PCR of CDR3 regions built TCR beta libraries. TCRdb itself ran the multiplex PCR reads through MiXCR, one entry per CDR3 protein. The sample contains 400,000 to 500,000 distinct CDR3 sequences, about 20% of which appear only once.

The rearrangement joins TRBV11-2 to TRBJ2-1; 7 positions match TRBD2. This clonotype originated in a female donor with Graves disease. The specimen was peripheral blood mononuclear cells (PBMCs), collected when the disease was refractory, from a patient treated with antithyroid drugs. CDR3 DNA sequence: TGTGCCAGCAGCTTAGGAGGGAGGGCCTACAATGAGCAGTTCTTC. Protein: CASSLGGRAYNEQFF.